This record looks at one TCR beta chain sequence and its context. Its cognate antigen is unknown. The sample belongs to a study of cytomegalovirus exposure and HLA in healthy donors. Study summary: The same platform as the approximately 660 first-cohort repertoires was used for the 130 or so validation repertoires, a later analysis reported. Whole-study findings and limits: Cytomegalovirus status was reportedly diagnosed by the classifier with high sensitivity and specificity. A few of the chains that were CMV-associated were confirmed in vitro to be specific for CMV antigens.

The protocol was immunoSEQ multiplex PCR, while the TCRdb copy is restricted to in-frame clones and leaves out a portion. Of about 270,000 clones listed, 65% to 90% are singletons. The V segment lost 2 bases and the J segment 0 bases; nucleotides outside the gene matches: 3. This CDR3 comprises 16 residues. Per germline, CDR1 MRHNA and CDR2 SNTAGT. The chain carries TRBV6-4 and TRBJ2-3, with 9 bases aligning to TRBD2. This TCR was recovered from a woman aged 18 to 35 in good health and CMV-seronegative. Material: PBMCs. The CDR3 region is CASSDSSGGSTDTQYF. CDR3 DNA sequence: TGTGCCAGCAGTGACAGTAGCGGGGGAAGCACAGATACGCAGTATTTT.